Listed below are T cell receptor beta chains from one sample, sequenced in a study of T cell repertoires in cytomegalovirus infection. A single record per CDR3 protein comes from TCRdb applying MiXCR to the reads. Of 500,000 to 600,000 distinct CDR3 sequences listed, approximately 15% were seen once; the top ten hold 24%. Input material: CD8+ T cells from PBMCs. Receptors were obtained from a human donor in good health (CMV status not recorded). Some clones in this sample may be carry-over from other donors' samples. Both conserved end residues are part of each CDR3. D genes are given only for firm matches. Not all rows give a size; the values are once, few, many and, for expanded clones, a class.

>TRBJ1-2|TRBD1|TRBV24-1|NA
CATRDSFYGYTF
TGTGCCACGCGGGACAGCTTCTATGGCTACACCTTC
>TRBJ2-2|NA|TRBV27|few
CASSSRTTGVLFF
TGTGCCAGCAGTTCGAGGACTACGGGGGTGCTGTTTTTT
>TRBJ2-7|TRBD2|TRBV19|NA
CAPTGSGGLYEQYF
TGTGCCCCTACGGGTAGCGGGGGCCTCTACGAGCAGTACTTC
>TRBJ2-3|NA|TRBV7-8|many
CASSHAAGTPRGPSTDTQYF
TGTGCCAGCAGCCACGCAGCCGGGACACCCCGTGGCCCTAGCACAGATACGCAGTATTTT
>TRBJ2-7|NA|TRBV27|many
CASSPQVKSYEQYF
TGTGCCAGCAGTCCACAGGTTAAGTCCTACGAGCAGTACTTC
>TRBJ1-1|NA|TRBV5-1|NA
CASSWEYGGPEAFF
TGCGCCAGCAGCTGGGAGTACGGAGGACCTGAAGCTTTCTTT
>TRBJ2-7|NA|TRBV10-2|NA
CASSARYEQYF
TGCGCCAGCAGTGCCAGATACGAGCAGTACTTC
>TRBJ2-4|NA|TRBV12-3/TRBV12-4|many
CASSQSSGEAKNIQYF
TGTGCCAGCAGTCAATCTTCAGGGGAGGCCAAAAACATTCAGTACTTC
>TRBJ1-2|TRBD1|TRBV5-4|few
CASSLVQGASGYGYTF
TGTGCCAGCAGCTTGGTGCAGGGGGCCTCGGGCTATGGCTACACCTTC
>TRBJ1-2|NA|TRBV27|few
CASSSGGVGIPNGYTF
TGTGCCAGCAGCTCCGGTGGGGTAGGGATTCCCAATGGCTACACCTTC
>TRBJ2-1|TRBD2|TRBV9|many
CASSASGGAYNEQFF
TGTGCCAGCAGCGCGAGCGGGGGGGCCTACAATGAGCAGTTCTTC
>TRBJ2-7|NA|TRBV6-4|NA
CASSRTATSSYEQYF
TGTGCCAGCAGTCGGACAGCTACTTCCTCCTACGAGCAGTACTTC
>TRBJ2-7|NA|TRBV7-6|many
CASSLGRHEQYF
TGTGCCAGCAGCTTGGGACGGCACGAGCAGTACTTC